This is a list of T cell receptor beta chains from one sample in a study of sequential checkpoint blockade in melanoma. The protocol was immunoSEQ multiplex PCR, while the TCRdb copy is restricted to in-frame clones and leaves out a portion. Altogether around 11,000 clones are present, 50% to 65% being singletons, with the ten largest covering 16%. This material consisted of CD8+ T cells sorted from blood (inferred from file names), taken from a patient given nivolumab and ipilimumab in sequence. Source of these receptors: a human donor with melanoma. CDR3s include the opening cysteine and the closing phenylalanine or tryptophan.

j_call,v_call,cdr3_aa
TRBJ2-7,TRBV7-8,CASSLVGGLAGHIPYEQYF
TRBJ1-1,TRBV11-2,CASSLTGILGTEAFF
TRBJ1-4,TRBV28,CASSLLGDTNEKLFF
TRBJ2-1,TRBV27,CASSLSIGGVEQFF
TRBJ2-1,TRBV5-4,CASSPGPGNPHNEQFF
TRBJ2-1,TRBV6-5,CASSWVGQDLKIF
TRBJ2-1,TRBV10-3,CAISESGTSGVNEQFF
TRBJ2-7,TRBV9,CASSPGGTSGTYEQYF
TRBJ1-2,TRBV9,CASSAGRDRGNYGYTF
TRBJ1-2,TRBV19,CASSLDSDYGYTF
TRBJ2-7,TRBV28,CASSFLSGSSYEQYF
TRBJ1-1,TRBV28,CASSIQGSEGGTEAFF
TRBJ2-2,TRBV29-1,CSVHGAASAGELFF
TRBJ2-7,TRBV29-1,CSVDGVAGEAYEQYF
TRBJ1-1,TRBV7-2,CASSHRTANTEAFF
TRBJ2-1,TRBV25-1,CASSELRLLAGGDNEQFF
TRBJ1-1,TRBV7-3,CASSPGTRNTEAFF
TRBJ2-5,TRBV7-9,CASSTDRGDYQETQYF
TRBJ2-1,TRBV4-3,CASSQVGLAGEVNEQFF
TRBJ2-5,TRBV25-1,CASSEIWTGGGETQYF
TRBJ2-2,TRBV2,CASSDVIAGATGELFF
TRBJ1-2,TRBV29-1,CSVTDNYGYTF
TRBJ2-6,TRBV28,CASSSSGQLSGANVLTF
TRBJ2-1,TRBV28,CASSRLVPGTSDYPPYNEQFF